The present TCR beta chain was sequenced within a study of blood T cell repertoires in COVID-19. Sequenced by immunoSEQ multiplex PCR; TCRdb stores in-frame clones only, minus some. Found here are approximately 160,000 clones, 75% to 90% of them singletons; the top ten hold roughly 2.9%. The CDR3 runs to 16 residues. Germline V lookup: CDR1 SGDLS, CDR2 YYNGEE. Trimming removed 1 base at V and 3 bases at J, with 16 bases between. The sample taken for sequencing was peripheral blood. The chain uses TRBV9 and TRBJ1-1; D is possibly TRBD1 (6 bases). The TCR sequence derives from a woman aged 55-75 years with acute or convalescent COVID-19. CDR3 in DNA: TGTGCCAGCAGCGTACTGACAGGCTCAGAGTACACTGAAGCTTTCTTT. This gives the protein CASSVLTGSEYTEAFF.